The following is a T cell receptor beta chain sequence with its context. What it binds is unknown. V was pared by 0 bases and J by 1 base, with 6 bases between. Germline CDR1 is SQVTM and CDR2 is ANQGSEA. This CDR3 has 13 amino acids. The data are from a study of post-analysis software for immune sequencing data. Findings and caveats of the study: Elevated frequency relative to controls characterized roughly 5 TRBV segments in patients, TRBV5-6, TRBV5-1 and TRBV20-1 among them. Diversity measured as normalized Chao1 was significantly lower in multiple sclerosis patients than in controls. By F measure, strong co-clustering occurred among samples prepared in the same batch.

TCR beta libraries were prepared from cDNA with unique molecular identifiers. Input amounts of roughly 0.85 to 11 million T cells were used. These gave approximately 500,000 cDNA molecules, so each molecule approximated one T cell. MiXCR was run by TCRdb on the PCR reads, yielding one entry per CDR3 protein. This sample has a few hundred thousand distinct CDR3 sequences, with around 40% found just once. The gene calls are TRBV29-1 and TRBJ1-1; D is unresolved. This clonotype was obtained from a girl aged 5-17 years with multiple sclerosis. Specimen: blood. The CDR3 DNA reads TGCAGCGTTGAAGATTTCACGAACACTGAAGCTTTCTTT. Translation: CSVEDFTNTEAFF.